A selection of T cell receptor beta chains follows, all from one sample in a study of cytomegalovirus exposure and HLA in healthy donors. Some clones are missing from TCRdb's copy, which holds only in-frame ones; the method was immunoSEQ multiplex PCR. The specimen's table records 130,000 or so clones. The sequencing sample was made of PBMCs. Receptors originate from a woman aged 40 to 50 in good health and CMV-seropositive. Each CDR3 is given with its conserved first and last residue. The D gene is left open where the match is weak.

d_gene,j_gene,v_gene,CDR3aa,CDR3nt
TRBD1,TRBJ2-7,TRBV11-2,CASSGTGEFYEQYF,TGTGCCAGCAGTGGGACAGGGGAATTCTACGAGCAGTACTTC
NA,TRBJ1-1,TRBV4-1,CASTMDSSSPMNTEAFF,TGCGCCAGCACCATGGACAGCTCTTCCCCCATGAACACTGAAGCTTTCTTT
NA,TRBJ2-7,TRBV29-1,CSVEDRSSYEQYF,TGCAGCGTCGAGGACAGAAGCTCCTACGAGCAGTACTTC
NA,TRBJ2-5,TRBV30,CAWREGGQTQYF,TGTGCCTGGAGGGAGGGGGGGCAAACCCAGTACTTC
NA,TRBJ1-5,TRBV19,CASSLQGLENQPQHF,TGTGCCAGTAGCTTACAGGGACTAGAAAATCAGCCCCAGCATTTT
NA,TRBJ2-7,TRBV5-6,CASSRGFEQYF,TGTGCCAGCAGCAGGGGTTTCGAGCAGTACTTC
NA,TRBJ2-3,TRBV9,CASSLRTTLRAEDTQYF,TGTGCCAGCAGCCTCCGGACTACCCTGCGGGCGGAAGATACGCAGTATTTT
TRBD2,TRBJ2-7,TRBV15,CATSRGVAGDKYEQYF,TGTGCCACCAGCAGAGGGGTAGCGGGAGACAAGTACGAGCAGTACTTC
NA,TRBJ2-7,TRBV28,CASSSVGGHPYEQYF,TGTGCCAGCAGTTCGGTTGGGGGACATCCTTACGAGCAGTACTTC
NA,TRBJ2-3,TRBV29-1,CSVGLPARPDTQYF,TGCAGCGTGGGACTGCCCGCCCGGCCGGATACGCAGTATTTT
TRBD1,TRBJ2-3,TRBV5-1,CASSGPGQESTDTQYF,TGCGCCAGCAGCGGACCGGGACAGGAGAGCACAGATACGCAGTATTTT
NA,TRBJ1-5,TRBV19,CAQGPDQPQHF,TGTGCTCAGGGGCCTGATCAGCCCCAGCATTTT
NA,TRBJ2-3,TRBV6-5,CASSYSGAEGDTQYF,TGTGCCAGCAGTTACTCGGGAGCGGAAGGAGATACGCAGTATTTT
TRBD1,TRBJ2-7,TRBV27,CASSINPGQNYEQYF,TGTGCCAGCAGCATAAATCCGGGACAGAACTACGAGCAGTACTTC
NA,TRBJ1-1,TRBV4-1,CASSQEGGNTEAFF,TGCGCCAGCAGCCAAGAAGGGGGGAACACTGAAGCTTTCTTT
TRBD2,TRBJ2-3,TRBV5-1,CASSFPPLGTSVEDTQYF,TGCGCCAGCAGCTTTCCCCCCCTAGGGACTAGCGTTGAAGATACGCAGTATTTT
NA,TRBJ2-3,TRBV5-1,CASSPLPGTDTQYF,TGCGCCAGCAGCCCGTTGCCGGGGACAGATACGCAGTATTTT
NA,TRBJ1-6,TRBV9,CASSVDGGADSPLHF,TGTGCCAGCAGCGTCGATGGGGGGGCTGATTCACCCCTCCACTTT
TRBD1,TRBJ1-1,TRBV9,CASSVEGTAYTEAFF,TGTGCCAGCAGCGTAGAGGGGACAGCATACACTGAAGCTTTCTTT
TRBD1,TRBJ2-7,TRBV28,CASSAGTGAYEQYF,TGTGCCAGCAGTGCCGGGACAGGGGCCTACGAGCAGTACTTC